Each of the 29 T cell receptor beta chains below was sequenced from the same sample in a study of cytomegalovirus exposure and HLA in healthy donors. 13 Jbeta primers and 60 Vbeta primers were used for the PCR. The protocol was immunoSEQ multiplex PCR, while the TCRdb copy is restricted to in-frame clones and leaves out a portion. Its listing shows about 140,000 clones. The sample comprised PBMCs. The origin of the receptors is a woman aged 18-35 years in good health and CMV-seronegative.

This chain links TRBV7-6 with TRBJ1-4; unclear D gene. V gave up 5 bases and J gave up 8 bases, with 18 bases separating them. Germline-derived CDR1 and CDR2 are SGHVS and FNYEAQ. The CDR3 covers 15 residues. The CDR3 coding sequence is TGTGCCAGCAGCGCCACTGCGCGGGAAGTAGAAAAACTGTTTTTT. It is translated as CASSATAREVEKLFF. Based on the CDR3 plus reference TRBV7-6 and TRBJ1-4, the full variable domain is GAGVSQSPRYKVTKRGQDVALRCDPISGHVSLYWYRQALGQGPEFLTYFNYEAQQDKSGLPNDRFSAERPEGSISTLTIQRTEQRDSAMYRCASSATAREVEKLFFGSGTQLSVL.

V and J are TRBV7-9 and TRBJ2-3; 12 positions match TRBD2. Trimming at V came to 5 bases and at J to 6 bases, leaving 18 bases not matched to a gene. In germline, CDR1 is SEHNR, CDR2 FQNEAQ (reference sequence). The CDR3 covers 19 residues. CDR3 in amino acids: CASSPAGGSLAGGFDTQYF. The CDR3, as DNA: TGTGCCAGCAGCCCGGCCGGGGGGTCCCTAGCGGGAGGGTTTGATACGCAGTATTTT.

This sequence joins TRBV11-2 and TRBJ2-5; TRBD2 matches 11 bases. The J call may be faulty, since TRBJ2-7 better matches the DNA end. The CDR3 totals 18 residues. In germline, CDR1 is SGHAT, CDR2 FQNNGV. DNA of the CDR3: TGTGCCAGCAGCTTAGATCTGGTCGGGACTAGCGGCTTCTACGAGCAGTACTTC. This encodes CASSLDLVGTSGFYEQYF.

The V gene is TRBV4-2, the J gene TRBJ1-1; D gene uncertain. The CDR3 contains 14 residues. V lost 0 bases, J lost 0 bases, and 5 bases lay in between. Germline V gene sequence: CDR1 LGHNA, CDR2 YNFKEQ. CDR3 in amino acids: CASSQDQMNTEAFF. The CDR3 bases are TGTGCCAGCAGCCAAGATCAGATGAACACTGAAGCTTTCTTT.

This sequence joins TRBV11-3 and TRBJ2-5; 12 bases align to TRBD2. V was pared by 0 bases and J by 4 bases, with 0 bases of the junction left unmatched. The CDR3 is 15 amino acids. The V gene's germline CDR1 is SGHNT and CDR2 YENEEA. Here the CDR3 reads CASSLEGLAGETQYF. The CDR3 nucleotides read TGTGCCAGCAGCTTAGAGGGACTAGCGGGAGAGACCCAGTACTTC.

The V call is TRBV11-2, the J call TRBJ1-3; D is unclear. Germline V gene lookup returns CDR1 SGHAT and CDR2 FQNNGV. The CDR3 spans 19 residues. V gave up 0 bases and J gave up 2 bases, with 20 bases separating them. In DNA form, the CDR3 reads TGTGCCAGCAGCTTAGATTGGCGTAGCCGTGAAAGACCTGGAAACACCATATATTTT. Amino acid sequence: CASSLDWRSRERPGNTIYF.

The CDR3, as DNA: TGTGCCAGCAGCCCGGACAGGGCGAACACTGAAGCTTTCTTT. Protein: CASSPDRANTEAFF. The chain is built from TRBV14 and TRBJ1-1; 8 bases map to TRBD1. Germline CDR1 and CDR2: SGHDN and FVKESK. The CDR3 is 14 amino acids. The J segment lost 1 base and the V segment lost 4 bases, leaving 2 bases of the junction unmatched.

The genes are TRBV10-1 and TRBJ2-7; possibly TRBD2 for D (6 bases). CDR1 WNHNN and CDR2 SYGVQD come from the germline V gene (reference sequence). The CDR3 runs to 15 residues. The germline V and J ends were trimmed by 6 bases and 6 bases, with 21 bases remaining between them. The CDR3 bases are TGCGCCAGCAGAGGCCGGGACTTCCTCTTTTGCGAGCAGTACGTC. Protein product: CASRGRDFLFCEQYV.

The chain combines TRBV7-7 with TRBJ2-1; 12 bases fit TRBD2. V shed 5 bases and J 10 bases; nucleotides not matched to a gene: 3. This CDR3 spans 13 amino acids. Germline lookup yields CDR1 SSHAT and CDR2 FNYEAQ (reference sequence). Here the CDR3 reads CASSPGLAGEQFF. The DNA of the CDR3 is TGTGCCAGCAGCCCGGGACTAGCGGGCGAGCAGTTCTTC.

V usage is TRBV5-5 and J usage is TRBJ2-2, with TRBD1 as a possible D gene (5 bases). Germline CDR1 and CDR2: SGHKS and YYEKEE (reference sequence). The V end was cut by 0 bases, the J end by 1 base, with 7 bases between. There are 15 residues in the CDR3. Written as DNA, the CDR3 is TGTGCCAGCAGCTTGGGTGACAGGAACACCGGGGAGCTGTTTTTT. Protein: CASSLGDRNTGELFF.

The chain employs TRBV7-3 and TRBJ2-2, with 11 bases fitting TRBD2. The V gene end was trimmed by 4 bases and the J gene end by 5 bases; junction bases not matched to a gene: 3. Germline V gene sequence: CDR1 SGHTA, CDR2 FQGTGA. This CDR3 spans 15 amino acids. CDR3 residues: CASSSWTSGTGELFF. The CDR3 coding sequence is TGTGCCAGCAGCTCCTGGACTAGCGGGACCGGGGAGCTGTTTTTT.

The V call is TRBV2, the J call TRBJ2-5; 7 bases fit TRBD2. Losses at the gene ends were 5 bases for V and 2 bases for J; bases not matched to a gene: 11. The CDR3 is made up of 16 amino acids. Per the germline V gene, CDR1 is SNHLY and CDR2 is FYNNEI. CDR3 region: CASSPPPGAGQETQYF. The DNA for the CDR3 is TGTGCCAGCAGTCCCCCACCTGGAGCGGGGCAAGAGACCCAGTACTTC. Filled out from reference TRBV2 and TRBJ2-5, the complete variable domain reads EPEVTQTPSHQVTQMGQEVILRCVPISNHLYFYWYRQILGQKVEFLVSFYNNEISEKSEIFDDQFSVERPDGSNFTLKIRSTKLEDSAMYFCASSPPPGAGQETQYFGPGTRLLVL.

J is TRBJ2-2 and V is TRBV9; 11 nucleotides line up with TRBD1. CDR3 size: 17 residues. The germline V gene encodes CDR1 SGDLS and CDR2 YYNGEE. V lost 4 bases and J lost 5; bases outside the gene matches: 10. CDR3 coding DNA: TGTGCCAGCAGCCCGAGGACAGGGGGCTATGGGACCGGGGAGCTGTTTTTT. Its protein product is CASSPRTGGYGTGELFF.

This sequence joins TRBV2 and TRBJ2-1; D gene unclear. V shed 6 bases and J shed 5 bases, with 5 bases lying between them. Germline values: CDR1 SNHLY, CDR2 FYNNEI. This CDR3 contains 11 residues. The CDR3 DNA is TGTGCCAGCAGCTACCACAATGAGCAGTTCTTC. Translation: CASSYHNEQFF.

The chain joins TRBV28 to TRBJ1-2; 8 positions agree with TRBD1. The CDR3 has 14 residues. CDR1 and CDR2 (germline): MDHEN, SYDVKM. J gave up 5 bases and V 5 bases, and 7 bases lay outside the gene matches. The CDR3 DNA sequence: TGTGCCAGCAGTGAGACAACAGGGGGTTATGGCTACACCTTC. Protein: CASSETTGGYGYTF.

The gene calls are TRBV7-2 and TRBJ1-3; D gene unclear. This CDR3 is built from 12 residues. Looked up from germline, CDR1 is SGHTA and CDR2 is FQGNSA. The V end lost 3 bases, the J end lost 7 bases, and 7 bases lay between the germline ends. The CDR3 sequence is CASSFSLNTIYF. CDR3 in DNA: TGTGCCAGCAGCTTCTCTCTGAACACCATATATTTT.

The genes are TRBV27 and TRBJ1-4, with D uncertain. Germline V CDR1 and CDR2: MNHEY, SMNVEV (reference sequence). The CDR3 contains 13 residues. Trimming shortened V by 1 base and J by 10 bases, and 10 bases separated the two germline ends. The chain's CDR3 is CASSLLGDGKLFF. The CDR3, as DNA: TGTGCCAGCAGTTTATTGGGCGATGGAAAACTGTTTTTT.

This chain connects TRBV2 to TRBJ2-3; D gene unclear. Germline V gene data show CDR1 as SNHLY and CDR2 as FYNNEI. The CDR3 runs 12 residues. Trimming shortened V by 5 bases and J by 6 bases, and 9 bases separated the two germline ends. CDR3 nucleotides: TGTGCCAGCAGTTATTCTGTCGATACGCAGTATTTT. This sequence encodes CASSYSVDTQYF.

The V call is TRBV19, the J call TRBJ2-3; D is unclear. V dropped 7 bases and J dropped 3 bases, with 20 bases sitting between them. In germline, CDR1 is LNHDA, CDR2 SQIVND (reference sequence). This CDR3 is built from 16 residues. The CDR3 sequence is CASTPEIEATTDTQYF. In DNA, the CDR3 is TGTGCCAGTACCCCTGAGATTGAGGCTACAACAGATACGCAGTATTTT.

The V gene is TRBV27, the J gene TRBJ2-3; 7 bases are shared with TRBD1. Germline V gene sequence: CDR1 MNHEY, CDR2 SMNVEV (reference sequence). J was trimmed by 2 bases and V by 7 bases; bases with no gene match: 9. The CDR3 has 15 residues. CDR3: CASTTGTVSTDTQYF. The CDR3 DNA follows: TGTGCCAGCACGACCGGGACAGTGTCCACAGATACGCAGTATTTT.

The chain joins TRBV11-2 to TRBJ2-7, with 7 nucleotides matching TRBD1. Trimming at V came to 5 bases and at J to 2 bases, leaving 9 bases not matched to a gene. CDR3 size: 15 residues. Germline V lookup: CDR1 SGHAT, CDR2 FQNNGV. The CDR3 coding sequence is TGTGCCAGCAGCCCGAGACAGGGCACGACCTACGAGCAGTACTTC. Protein product: CASSPRQGTTYEQYF.

The chain uses TRBV7-9 and TRBJ2-7; 7 nucleotides match TRBD1. The CDR3 totals 16 residues. CDR1 and CDR2 from the germline V gene are SEHNR and FQNEAQ (reference sequence). With 2 bases clipped from V and 0 bases from J, the junction kept 7 bases outside the gene matches. The CDR3 DNA follows: TGTGCCAGCAGCTTACTAACCGGGACAGACTCCTACGAGCAGTACTTC. Translation: CASSLLTGTDSYEQYF.

This chain connects TRBV4-1 to TRBJ2-1, with D unresolved. Trimming removed 3 bases from V and 5 bases from J, with 20 bases in between. The CDR3 is 17 amino acids. Per the germline V gene, CDR1 is MGHRA and CDR2 is YSYEKL. The CDR3 protein is CASSHLFRPNQDNEQFF. The CDR3, as DNA: TGCGCCAGCAGCCACCTATTCAGGCCCAATCAGGACAATGAGCAGTTCTTC.

The chain recombines TRBV4-1 with TRBJ2-7, with D possibly TRBD1 on 6 matching bases. The CDR3 is 14 residues long. V was shortened by 1 base and J by 6 bases, with 13 bases between the two germline ends. Germline assignment: CDR1 MGHRA and CDR2 YSYEKL. The CDR3 is CASSQVQGKGEQYF. The CDR3 coding sequence is TGCGCCAGCAGCCAAGTGCAGGGGAAGGGCGAGCAGTACTTC.

V usage is TRBV5-5 and J usage is TRBJ2-7; D is undetermined. Germline V gene lookup returns CDR1 SGHKS and CDR2 YYEKEE (reference sequence). With 1 base removed from V and 0 bases from J, the gap between germline ends came to 14 bases. CDR3 length equals 16 residues. Written as DNA, the CDR3 is TGTGCCAGCAGCTTGTCCAATCGGAGAAGCTCCTACGAGCAGTACTTC. It encodes CASSLSNRRSSYEQYF.

The rearrangement links TRBV21-1 to TRBJ1-5. TRBV21-1 is listed as a pseudogene. This CDR3 contains 11 residues. The CDR3 sequence is CASSSPRPQHF. CDR3 nucleotides: TGTGCCAGCAGCTCTCCCCGGCCCCAGCATTTT.

V gene TRBV21-1 combines with J gene TRBJ2-7; the D call TRBD2 from the table was never checked on the DNA. TRBV21-1 is designated a pseudogene. The CDR3 runs 15 residues. For the CDR3, the DNA is TGTGCCAGCAGCAAAGAGGGAACTAGCCCTTACGAGCAGTACGTC. Amino acid sequence: CASSKEGTSPYEQYV.

The V gene is TRBV6-5, the J gene TRBJ2-5, with 11 bases fitting TRBD2. The J call may be mistaken, given a closer DNA end match to TRBJ2-7. The CDR3 runs to 14 residues. Germline CDR1 MNHEY, CDR2 SVGAGI. CDR3 protein: CASRLAGDPYEQYF. CDR3 bases: TGTGCCAGCAGACTAGCGGGAGATCCCTACGAGCAGTACTTC.

The gene calls are TRBV19 and TRBJ2-2; D is perhaps TRBD1 (6 bases). V lost 5 bases and J lost 0, with 7 bases in between. The CDR3 extends over 14 amino acids. Germline CDR1 is LNHDA and CDR2 is SQIVND (reference sequence). This chain's CDR3 is CASSQGPNTGELFF. CDR3 nucleotide sequence: TGTGCCAGTAGTCAGGGGCCGAACACCGGGGAGCTGTTTTTT.